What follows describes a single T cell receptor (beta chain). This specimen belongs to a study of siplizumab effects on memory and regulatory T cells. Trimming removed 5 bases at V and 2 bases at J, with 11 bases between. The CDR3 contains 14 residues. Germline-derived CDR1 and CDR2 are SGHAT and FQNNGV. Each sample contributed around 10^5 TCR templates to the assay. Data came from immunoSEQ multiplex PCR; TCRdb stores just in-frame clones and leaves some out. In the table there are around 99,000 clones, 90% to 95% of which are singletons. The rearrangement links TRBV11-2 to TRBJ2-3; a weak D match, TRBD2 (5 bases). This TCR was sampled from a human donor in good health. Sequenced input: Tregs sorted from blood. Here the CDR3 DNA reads TGTGCCAGCAGCCCCCAGCGGTACACAGATACGCAGTATTTT. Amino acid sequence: CASSPQRYTDTQYF.